The rows below give T cell receptor beta chains drawn from one sample of a study of shared clonotypes between healthy human individuals. Only in-frame clones appear in the TCRdb table, and some are missing; sequencing was by immunoSEQ multiplex PCR. Among some 2.1 million clones, about 95% were seen once, and the ten largest hold around 1.1%. The specimen was naive CD8+ T cells sorted from blood. The receptor source for this set is a man in his late teens or twenties in good health. Both conserved end residues are trimmed from each CDR3.

v_call: TRBV19
cdr3_aa: ASEDRAAARGYT

v_call: TRBV6-1
cdr3_aa: ASSAGPGYNEQF

v_call: TRBV27
cdr3_aa: ASSLWASLSETQY

v_call: TRBV6-1
cdr3_aa: ASRAIGTAYTEAF

v_call: TRBV20-1
cdr3_aa: SASGTEAF

v_call: TRBV6-5
cdr3_aa: ASSLQPFGFSPLH

v_call: TRBV11-2
cdr3_aa: ASSLDSATYEQY

v_call: TRBV2
cdr3_aa: ASSHRDSGANVLT

v_call: TRBV27
cdr3_aa: ASSFYRGPEEQY

v_call: TRBV13
cdr3_aa: ASSLGRHTGELF

v_call: TRBV29-1
cdr3_aa: SVGDRGGTEAF

v_call: TRBV10-2
cdr3_aa: ASSAAGTSEQF

v_call: TRBV28
cdr3_aa: AISQQGRGLGAF

v_call: TRBV5-6
cdr3_aa: ASSLFRGIEQY

v_call: TRBV9
cdr3_aa: ASSATATPYEQY

v_call: TRBV30
cdr3_aa: AWGPDAYNEQF

v_call: TRBV13
cdr3_aa: ASSSPGTGRTEAF

v_call: TRBV27
cdr3_aa: ASSKLGPLGETQY

v_call: TRBV6-1
cdr3_aa: ASSPGSGQPQH

v_call: TRBV9
cdr3_aa: ASSPLQGASYEQY

v_call: TRBV29-1
cdr3_aa: SVKTGLSYEQY

v_call: TRBV4-1
cdr3_aa: ASSQDFVDEQF

v_call: TRBV6-1
cdr3_aa: ASSETPGRTNSPLH

v_call: TRBV25-1
cdr3_aa: ASRAGGQGLA

v_call: TRBV10-3
cdr3_aa: AISAAGEVSYEQY

v_call: TRBV5-4
cdr3_aa: ASSRLLSLNNEQF

v_call: TRBV10-1
cdr3_aa: ASSDFGTGYEQY

v_call: TRBV5-4
cdr3_aa: ASSLNPDNQPQH

v_call: TRBV2
cdr3_aa: ASLWGLLNTDTQY